This T cell receptor (beta chain) comes out of a study of metastatic and nonmetastatic thyroid tumors. This clone was counted between two and nine times. No antigen is known for it. The study, taken as a whole, reports: According to reports, the diversity of TCR beta was significantly higher in malignant thyroid tumors than in benign nodules, and this held in both blood and tumor samples.

TCRdb reprocessed the PCR reads using MiXCR. The table lists roughly 5,900 clones, approximately 33% of them singletons. The entire patient cohort was treatment-naive prior to thyroid surgery. Sequenced sample: adjacent normal tissue. The sequence came from a male donor with papillary thyroid cancer or a benign thyroid nodule (not recorded which). Some clones in this sample may be carry-over from other donors' samples.

In DNA, the CDR3 is TGTGCCTGTATTTTTGCAGTTAATGAAAAACTGTTTTTT. Translating it yields CACIFAVNEKLFF. The chain carries TRBV30 and TRBJ1-4; the D is unclear. The CDR3 length is 13 residues. Per germline, CDR1 GTSNPN and CDR2 SVGIG (reference sequence). Trimming shortened V by 6 bases and J by 4 bases, and 12 bases separated the two germline ends. Full variable domain (rest looked up from reference TRBV30 and TRBJ1-4): SQTIHQWPATLVQPVGSPLSLECTVEGTSNPNLYWYRQAAGRGLQLLFYSVGIGQISSEVPQNLSASRPQDRQFILSSKKLLLSDSGFYLCACIFAVNEKLFFGSGTQLSVL.